Presented here are 27 T cell receptor beta chains from one specimen sequenced in a study of blood T cell repertoires in COVID-19 (dated by TCRdb to the early 2020s). Libraries were built with the immunoSEQ multiplex PCR assay. Sourced from immuneACCESS, this table was stored by TCRdb with only in-frame sequences that have V and J called. A share of the clones is absent; for the studies checked, an unresolved V gene accounts for under half, and the remainder has no known explanation. The sample table holds about 320,000 clones, of which approximately 90% were seen once. The ten largest clones represent approximately 6% of the sample. Sequenced: PBMCs or T cells enriched from blood (not recorded which). Every receptor here comes from a woman aged 25 to 39 who had recovered from COVID-19.

V usage is TRBV11-3 and J usage is TRBJ1-1; 9 positions agree with TRBD1. V was clipped by 5 bases and J by 5 bases; unmatched bases: 6. This CDR3 contains 14 residues. Germline assignment: CDR1 SGHNT and CDR2 YENEEA. DNA for the CDR3: TGTGCCAGCAGCGGACAGGGGAGTGGGACTGAAGCTTTCTTT. This translates into CASSGQGSGTEAFF.

The chain carries TRBV2 and TRBJ1-1; the D is unclear. The CDR3 contains 11 residues. V shed 6 bases and J shed 7 bases, with 9 bases lying between them. Germline values: CDR1 SNHLY, CDR2 FYNNEI. The CDR3 sequence: CASRTSVEAFF. The DNA of the CDR3 is TGTGCCAGCAGGACGAGCGTTGAAGCTTTCTTT.

The chain carries TRBV4-1 and TRBJ1-2; possible D gene TRBD1, 6 bases. The V gene lost 5 bases and the J gene lost 2 bases, with 18 bases spanning the gap. This CDR3 contains 16 residues. The germline CDR1 and CDR2 sequences are MGHRA and YSYEKL. In DNA form, the CDR3 reads TGCGCCAGCAGCAACCAACAGGGACCCATCAACTATGGCTACACCTTC. Translated, it gives CASSNQQGPINYGYTF.

The chain combines TRBV10-3 with TRBJ2-1; TRBD2 agrees at 10 bases. The CDR3 has 15 amino acids. Trimming removed 4 bases from V and 9 bases from J; junction bases left unmatched: 9. Germline loops: CDR1 ENHRY, CDR2 SYGVKD. The CDR3 coding sequence is TGTGCCATCAGTGTGATGTTAGCGGGGGGAACTGAGCAGTTCTTC. Translating it yields CAISVMLAGGTEQFF.

The V call is TRBV2, the J call TRBJ1-2; perhaps TRBD1 as D (6 bases). Germline values: CDR1 SNHLY, CDR2 FYNNEI. Deletions cut 6 bases from V and 8 bases from J, with 19 bases between. This CDR3 comprises 14 residues. The CDR3 region is CASSGFGGQIGYTF. The CDR3, as DNA: TGTGCCAGCAGCGGATTCGGGGGGCAAATAGGCTACACCTTC.

The genes are TRBV3-1 (or the pseudogene TRBV3-2) and TRBJ2-1; 8 bases fit TRBD1. V was pared by 4 bases and J by 4 bases, with 6 bases of the junction left unmatched. The CDR3 totals 15 residues. The germline CDR1 and CDR2 sequences are LGHDT and YNNKEL (reference sequence). The CDR3 loop reads CASSPSGQGYNEQFF. Written as DNA, the CDR3 is TGTGCCAGCAGCCCCTCCGGACAGGGTTACAATGAGCAGTTCTTC.

V is TRBV5-1 and J is TRBJ2-3; D might be TRBD1 (5 bases). Germline CDR1 is SGHRS and CDR2 is YFSETQ. V lost 7 bases, J lost 1 base, and 13 bases lay in between. This CDR3 has 14 residues. The CDR3 bases are TGCGCCAGCGGGCCCAGGGTCGGCACAGATACGCAGTATTTT. It codes for CASGPRVGTDTQYF. Full variable domain (missing parts from reference TRBV5-1 and TRBJ2-3): KAGVTQTPRYLIKTRGQQVTLSCSPISGHRSVSWYQQTPGQGLQFLFEYFSETQRNKGNFPGRFSGRQFSNSRSEMNVSTLELGDSALYLCASGPRVGTDTQYFGPGTRLTVL.

The chain is built from TRBV19 and TRBJ2-2, with 7 bases identical to TRBD2. Germline V lookup: CDR1 LNHDA, CDR2 SQIVND (reference sequence). J lost 3 bases, V lost 7 bases, and 11 bases had no gene match. The CDR3 is 16 amino acids. This CDR3 reads CASTITAGVDTGELFF. CDR3 nucleotide sequence: TGTGCCAGTACCATAACCGCGGGGGTGGACACCGGGGAGCTGTTTTTT. The entire variable domain, with the rest obtained from reference TRBV19 and TRBJ2-2, is as follows: DGGITQSPKYLFRKEGQNVTLSCEQNLNHDAMYWYRQDPGQGLRLIYYSQIVNDFQKGDIAEGYSVSREKKESFPLTVTSAQKNPTAFYLCASTITAGVDTGELFFGEGSRLTVL.

This clone is a singleton in its sample. V usage is TRBV5-8 and J usage is TRBJ1-5, with D perhaps TRBD1 (6 bases). Trimming removed 2 bases at V and 5 bases at J, with 14 bases between. There are 15 residues in the CDR3. Per the germline V gene, CDR1 is SGHTS and CDR2 is YDEGEE. Here the CDR3 reads CASSFNRARDQPQHF. The CDR3, as DNA: TGTGCCAGCAGCTTCAACAGGGCTCGTGATCAGCCCCAGCATTTT.

This sequence joins TRBV19 and TRBJ1-4; D is uncertain. Germline CDR1 and CDR2: LNHDA and SQIVND (reference sequence). The CDR3 has 15 amino acids. V was pared by 3 bases and J by 5 bases, with 13 bases between. CDR3 DNA: TGTGCCAGTAGTATCACCAGGTCGCCAAATGAAAAACTGTTTTTT. Its protein is CASSITRSPNEKLFF.

J is TRBJ1-1 and V is TRBV11-2; D gene unclear. The germline V and J ends were trimmed by 0 bases and 0 bases, with 20 bases remaining between them. The CDR3 is 19 amino acids. Looked up from germline, CDR1 is SGHAT and CDR2 is FQNNGV. In DNA form, the CDR3 reads TGTGCCAGCAGCTTAGATCTAAACGGAGGGCCAACTATGAACACTGAAGCTTTCTTT. Translation gives CASSLDLNGGPTMNTEAFF.

This chain links TRBV19 with TRBJ2-5; D unclear. This CDR3 is built from 15 residues. Germline V CDR1 and CDR2: LNHDA, SQIVND (reference sequence). Between the trimmed V and J ends, which lost 0 bases and 0 bases, there was a span of 8 bases. The CDR3 region is CASSIDGGNQETQYF. The CDR3 DNA reads TGTGCCAGTAGTATAGACGGCGGCAACCAAGAGACCCAGTACTTC.

The DNA of the CDR3 is TGTGCCAGCAGGGGCGGGAGCTCTGGAAACACCATATATTTT. This sequence encodes CASRGGSSGNTIYF. V gene TRBV6-5 combines with J gene TRBJ1-3; no definite D call. The CDR3 spans 14 residues. V shed 6 bases and J shed 0 bases, with 9 bases lying between them. Germline lookup yields CDR1 MNHEY and CDR2 SVGAGI.

This chain uses TRBV7-8 with TRBJ2-3, with 14 bases lining up with TRBD2. The J segment lost 9 bases and the V segment lost 1 base, leaving 9 bases of the junction unmatched. Germline CDR1 reads SGHVS; CDR2 reads FQNEAQ. This CDR3 is built from 17 residues. The CDR3 here is CASSLGTGTSGGGTQYF. The CDR3 DNA reads TGTGCCAGCAGCTTAGGGACCGGGACTAGCGGGGGAGGGACGCAGTATTTT. Looking up the rest from reference TRBV7-8 and TRBJ2-3 gives the full variable domain: GAGVSQSPRYKVAKRGQDVALRCDPISGHVSLFWYQQALGQGPEFLTYFQNEAQLDKSGLPSDRFFAERPEGSVSTLKIQRTQQEDSAVYLCASSLGTGTSGGGTQYFGPGTRLTVL.

CDR3 DNA sequence: TGCGCCAGCAGCCTTAGCGGGGGGTTGAACATTCAGTACTTC. Translating it yields CASSLSGGLNIQYF. J is TRBJ2-4 and V is TRBV5-1, with 10 bases fitting TRBD2. Germline V gene sequence: CDR1 SGHRS, CDR2 YFSETQ. The CDR3 is 14 residues long. V gave up 4 bases and J gave up 7 bases; unmatched junction bases: 5.

This clone was seen once. The CDR3 sequence: CASRNDRARGYTF. Here the CDR3 DNA reads TGTGCCAGTAGGAATGACAGGGCCCGTGGCTACACCTTC. The chain carries TRBV19 and TRBJ1-2, with 7 bases lining up with TRBD1. Losses at the gene ends were 6 bases for V and 7 bases for J; bases not matched to a gene: 8. The length of the CDR3 is 13 residues. CDR1 and CDR2 (germline): LNHDA, SQIVND (reference sequence).

V usage is TRBV30 and J usage is TRBJ2-5; D is possibly TRBD2 (6 bases). CDR3 length: 12 residues. Germline assignment: CDR1 GTSNPN and CDR2 SVGIG (reference sequence). V lost 2 bases and J 5 bases, leaving 9 bases between the germline ends. The CDR3 coding sequence is TGTGCCTGGAGTCGGAGGGGTGAGACCCAGTACTTC. Protein: CAWSRRGETQYF.

The V gene is TRBV7-9, the J gene TRBJ1-1; D ambiguous. The V end was cut by 8 bases, the J end by 8 bases, with 12 bases between. The CDR3 is made up of 11 amino acids. From germline, CDR1 is SEHNR and CDR2 FQNEAQ (reference sequence). Here the CDR3 DNA reads TGTGCCAGCTCGGCGGGCTACGAAGCTTTCTTT. Amino acid sequence: CASSAGYEAFF.

This clone was recorded once. The chain has TRBV19 and TRBJ1-5; D perhaps matches TRBD1 (5 bases). The CDR3 spans 13 residues. Trimming left V 3 bases short and J 5 bases short, with 8 bases between. Looked up from germline, CDR1 is LNHDA and CDR2 is SQIVND (reference sequence). The CDR3: CASSIQGYQPQHF. The CDR3 DNA sequence: TGTGCCAGTAGTATCCAGGGTTATCAGCCCCAGCATTTT.

V is TRBV6-5 and J is TRBJ1-4; D remains unclear. Germline V gene data show CDR1 as MNHEY and CDR2 as SVGAGI. The CDR3 has 15 residues. V shed 5 bases and J shed 3 bases, with 13 bases lying between them. The CDR3 protein is CASSPAPGANEKLFF. CDR3 in DNA: TGTGCCAGCAGTCCAGCCCCGGGAGCTAATGAAAAACTGTTTTTT.

J is TRBJ2-5 and V is TRBV9; 11 bases are a match to TRBD2. Germline CDR1 and CDR2: SGDLS and YYNGEE. Trimming took 3 bases from V and 4 from J; bases not matched to a gene: 5. This CDR3 has 15 amino acids. This CDR3 is CASSAIAGGPETQYF. As DNA, the CDR3 is TGTGCCAGCAGCGCCATAGCGGGGGGGCCAGAGACCCAGTACTTC.

In this sample, this clone turned up a few times. The chain is built from TRBV7-6 and TRBJ1-1; TRBD1 matches at 8 bases. There are 16 residues in the CDR3. The germline CDR1 and CDR2 sequences are SGHVS and FNYEAQ. V lost 2 bases and J lost 4; bases outside the gene matches: 9. The CDR3 is CASSLLTGGTSTEAFF. The DNA for the CDR3 is TGTGCCAGCAGCTTACTAACAGGGGGGACAAGCACTGAAGCTTTCTTT.

This clone has a single count. The conserved closing phenylalanine or tryptophan is absent in this CDR3, likely reflecting a read error. The CDR3 DNA follows: TGTGCCAGCAGCTTAGAGGCAGGGGGCTATGGAAACACCATATATTCT. Protein product: CASSLEAGGYGNTIYS. This chain joins TRBV11-2 and TRBJ1-3; 8 positions match TRBD1. V was clipped by 0 bases and J by 3 bases; unmatched bases: 4. Germline CDR1 and CDR2: SGHAT and FQNNGV. The CDR3 contains 16 residues.

In DNA, the CDR3 is TGTGCCAGCAGCTTCCGGCAGGGAAAGGGTCAGCCCCAGCATTTT. It specifies CASSFRQGKGQPQHF. The genes are TRBV5-6 and TRBJ1-5; TRBD1 is a possible D gene (5 bases). Trimming cost V 2 bases and J 6 bases, with 15 bases left between them. Germline V lookup: CDR1 SGHDT, CDR2 YYEEEE. This CDR3 region has 15 residues.

The chain employs TRBV30 and TRBJ1-2, with 7 positions matching TRBD1. The CDR3 loop spans 13 amino acids. Germline trimming cut 4 bases from V and 4 bases from J; bases unmatched to any gene: 6. Germline V gene sequence: CDR1 GTSNPN, CDR2 SVGIG (reference sequence). CDR3 DNA sequence: TGTGCCTGGATAGGGGGCGCTGGCTATGGCTACACCTTC. Translated: CAWIGGAGYGYTF.

The chain employs TRBV5-4 and TRBJ2-2, with 7 bases identical to TRBD2. Germline CDR1 reads SGHNT; CDR2 reads YYREEE (reference sequence). The ends lost 4 bases at V and 5 bases at J; junction bases unmatched: 8. This CDR3 spans 15 amino acids. CDR3 nucleotides: TGTGCCAGCAGCCAGCTCGCGGGGGTAACCGGGGAGCTGTTTTTT. Translation gives CASSQLAGVTGELFF. Drawing the rest from reference TRBV5-4 and TRBJ2-2, the complete variable domain is ETGVTQSPTHLIKTRGQQVTLRCSSQSGHNTVSWYQQALGQGPQFIFQYYREEENGRGNFPPRFSGLQFPNYSSELNVNALELDDSALYLCASSQLAGVTGELFFGEGSRLTVL.

CDR3 amino acids: CASSVGNRVREQFF. For the CDR3, the DNA is TGTGCCAGCAGCGTAGGGAACAGGGTTCGTGAGCAGTTCTTC. The chain has TRBV11-2 and TRBJ2-1; D possibly corresponds to TRBD1 (6 bases). Germline V lookup: CDR1 SGHAT, CDR2 FQNNGV. This CDR3 has 14 residues. Trimming took off 5 bases at V and 9 bases at J, with 17 bases between the two ends.